The next 6 T cell receptor beta chains were all read from a single sample in a study of T cell repertoires in cytomegalovirus infection. TCRdb re-derived calls from the reads in MiXCR, one entry per CDR3 protein. Of 450,000 to 600,000 distinct CDR3 sequences listed, about 11% are singletons. What was sequenced was PBMCs. The receptors were gathered from a human donor in good health (CMV status not recorded). Some clones in this sample may be carry-over from other donors' samples.

About this clonotype itself: Just one base apart from a much larger clone, this may be a read error. The CDR3 DNA follows: TGTGCCAGCAGTTCCCAGCGGACCTCCTACGAGCAGTACTTC. Its protein product is CASSSQRTSYEQYF. This chain connects TRBV28 to TRBJ2-7, with a possible D match to TRBD2 (5 bases). The CDR3 length is 14 residues. The V and J ends lost 4 bases and 0 bases respectively, with 10 bases between them. The V gene's germline CDR1 is MDHEN and CDR2 SYDVKM.

This clonotype was recorded many times. The V call is TRBV11-2, the J call TRBJ2-1; TRBD1 matches 8 bases. Germline V gene sequence: CDR1 SGHAT, CDR2 FQNNGV. J gave up 0 bases and V 5 bases, and 9 bases lay outside the gene matches. This CDR3 spans 17 amino acids. CDR3 sequence reads: CASSHPLDRGSYNEQFF. CDR3 DNA sequence: TGTGCCAGCAGCCACCCACTCGACAGGGGCTCCTACAATGAGCAGTTCTTC.

About this clonotype: A read error is possible here, since a much larger clone lies one base away. The chain employs TRBV2 and TRBJ2-6; unclear D gene. Germline V CDR1 and CDR2: SNHLY, FYNNEI. This CDR3 is built from 14 residues. The CDR3 loop is CDSSIAIGANVLTF. The DNA for the CDR3 is TGTGACAGCAGTATAGCAATTGGGGCCAACGTCCTGACTTTC.

This clonotype occurred many times. This chain uses TRBV7-8 with TRBJ2-7, with 7 positions matching TRBD2. Germline V gives CDR1 SGHVS, CDR2 FQNEAQ. CDR3 size: 16 residues. The junction had 12 bases not matched to a gene; V was cut back by 4 bases and J by 3 bases. In nucleotides, the CDR3 is TGTGCCAGCAGCTCCTATGTTAAGGGAGGGATCTACGAGCAGTACTTC. It specifies CASSSYVKGGIYEQYF.

This clonotype was seen at least ten times. This sequence joins TRBV7-9 and TRBJ2-6, with D possibly matching TRBD2 (7 bases). V was clipped by 5 bases and J by 2 bases, with 19 bases between them. From germline, CDR1 is SEHNR and CDR2 FQNEAQ (reference sequence). The CDR3 contains 18 residues. The CDR3 DNA sequence: TGTGCCAGCAGCCACCCCATTGGGGGGGCAGCTGGGGCCAACGTCCTGACTTTC. Protein sequence: CASSHPIGGAAGANVLTF.

This clonotype was recorded at least ten times. The chain has TRBV12-3 or TRBV12-4 and TRBJ2-1; D perhaps matches TRBD2 (6 bases). Trimming left V 5 bases short and J 8 bases short, with 22 bases between. The CDR3 length is 16 residues. CDR3 DNA: TGTGCCAGCAGTCTAGGGGCGGGGCTCCGGCGAGATGAGCAGTTCTTC. Amino acid sequence: CASSLGAGLRRDEQFF.